These 21 T cell receptor beta chains were sequenced from one sample in a study of cytomegalovirus exposure and HLA in healthy donors. Primers: 60 Vbeta forward and 13 Jbeta reverse. Libraries were prepared by immunoSEQ multiplex PCR; TCRdb keeps only in-frame clonotypes and omits some of them. Of some 120,000 clones in the sample, about four fifths were seen once. Sample: PBMCs. These TCRs come from a woman aged 50 to 60 in good health and CMV-seropositive.

The genes are TRBV19 and TRBJ1-2, with 7 nucleotides matching TRBD1. The germline CDR1 and CDR2 sequences are LNHDA and SQIVND (reference sequence). V lost 8 bases to trimming and J lost 3 bases; unmatched junction nucleotides: 18. The CDR3 sequence is 17 residues long. The DNA of the CDR3 is TGTGCCAGTCCGGGGGGGCAGGGGGTTATGGATTACTATGGCTACACCTTC. This sequence encodes CASPGGQGVMDYYGYTF.

This sequence joins TRBV2 and TRBJ1-4; 8 bases map to TRBD1. The CDR3 sequence is 15 residues long. Germline V lookup: CDR1 SNHLY, CDR2 FYNNEI. The V and J ends lost 6 bases and 7 bases, in that order; junction bases with no gene match: 10. CDR3 protein: CASRDRAKEVEKLFF. The DNA for the CDR3 is TGTGCCAGCAGGGACAGGGCAAAGGAGGTTGAAAAACTGTTTTTT.

V is TRBV4-3 and J is TRBJ2-7; D unresolved. The germline gives CDR1 LGHNA, CDR2 YSLEER. This CDR3 comprises 15 residues. V dropped 2 bases and J dropped 2 bases, with 13 bases sitting between them. CDR3 in amino acids: CASSQSAGRTYEQYF. The CDR3 nucleotides are TGCGCCAGCAGCCAATCTGCAGGCAGGACCTACGAGCAGTACTTC.

V gene TRBV18 combines with J gene TRBJ1-5, with TRBD1 matching over 7 bases. Germline V CDR1 and CDR2: KGHSH, LQKENI. The CDR3 has 14 amino acids. J lost 4 bases, V lost 5 bases, and 5 bases had no gene match. The CDR3 region is CASSSRDRNQPQHF. The CDR3 region has the DNA TGTGCCAGCTCATCCCGGGACAGAAATCAGCCCCAGCATTTT.

The chain links TRBV27 to TRBJ2-1; D might be TRBD2 (6 bases). The germline V and J ends were trimmed by 1 base and 0 bases, with 7 bases remaining between them. Germline V gene sequence: CDR1 MNHEY, CDR2 SMNVEV (reference sequence). The CDR3 spans 15 residues. The CDR3 reads CASSLWTNSYNEQFF. The CDR3, as DNA: TGTGCCAGCAGTTTATGGACTAACTCCTACAATGAGCAGTTCTTC.

This sequence joins TRBV11-2 and TRBJ1-1; 8 bases are a match to TRBD1. The V and J ends lost 5 bases and 8 bases, in that order; junction bases with no gene match: 7. Germline V gene lookup returns CDR1 SGHAT and CDR2 FQNNGV. CDR3 length equals 13 residues. The CDR3 region has the DNA TGTGCCAGCAGCCCTCGGCAGGGGGCGGAAGCTTTCTTT. It is translated as CASSPRQGAEAFF.

This clone was counted only a few times. This rearrangement joins TRBV5-1 to TRBJ2-7, with TRBD2 matching over 8 bases. Germline CDR1 reads SGHRS; CDR2 reads YFSETQ. The CDR3 contains 15 residues. V shed 4 bases, J shed 4 bases, and the junction held 10 bases outside the gene matches. CDR3 amino acids: CASSRGIGGEYEQYF. The CDR3 bases are TGCGCCAGCAGCAGGGGTATCGGGGGGGAATACGAGCAGTACTTC. Together with reference TRBV5-1 and TRBJ2-7, the CDR3 gives the full variable domain: KAGVTQTPRYLIKTRGQQVTLSCSPISGHRSVSWYQQTPGQGLQFLFEYFSETQRNKGNFPGRFSGRQFSNSRSEMNVSTLELGDSALYLCASSRGIGGEYEQYFGPGTRLTVT.

This chain joins TRBV18 and TRBJ2-7; TRBD1 might be the D (6 bases). The CDR3 is 16 residues long. The germline CDR1 and CDR2 sequences are KGHSH and LQKENI. V was shortened by 3 bases and J by 5 bases, with 20 bases between the two germline ends. The chain's CDR3 is CASSPPDGRGPHEQYF. In DNA, the CDR3 is TGTGCCAGCTCACCTCCTGATGGCAGGGGTCCCCACGAGCAGTACTTC.

This chain connects TRBV5-1 to TRBJ1-5; 11 nucleotides align to TRBD1. The V gene's germline CDR1 is SGHRS and CDR2 YFSETQ. This CDR3 has 15 residues. With 2 bases clipped from V and 6 bases from J, the junction kept 4 bases outside the gene matches. The chain's CDR3 is CASSFGTGGSQPQHF. Written as DNA, the CDR3 is TGCGCCAGCAGCTTTGGGACAGGGGGTAGTCAGCCCCAGCATTTT.

This clone was counted a few times. The chain combines TRBV30 with TRBJ2-7; tentative D call: TRBD1 (6 bases). CDR1 is GTSNPN and CDR2 is SVGIG in the germline V gene (reference sequence). Trimming took 1 base from V and 3 from J, leaving 19 bases between them. This CDR3 spans 16 amino acids. CDR3 sequence reads: CAWSGFGPRGDYEQYF. In DNA form, the CDR3 reads TGTGCCTGGAGTGGTTTCGGACCCAGGGGAGACTACGAGCAGTACTTC.

In the case of this clone: The sample carries other DNA sequences with the same CDR3. V and J are TRBV18 and TRBJ1-5, with 11 bases lining up with TRBD1. Germline lookup yields CDR1 KGHSH and CDR2 LQKENI. There are 15 residues in the CDR3. Unmatched junction bases numbered 4, after V lost 3 bases and J lost 6 bases. Written as DNA, the CDR3 is TGTGCCAGCTCACCCGGACAGGGGGCTGGTCAGCCCCAGCATTTT. Protein product: CASSPGQGAGQPQHF.

This clone has more than one count but fewer than ten. This chain joins TRBV11-3 and TRBJ2-5; 7 bases align to TRBD2. Trimming took 5 bases from V and 0 from J; bases not matched to a gene: 9. Germline V CDR1 and CDR2: SGHNT, YENEEA. This CDR3 contains 16 residues. The CDR3 protein is CASSSSGTTYQETQYF. For the CDR3, the DNA is TGTGCCAGCAGCAGCTCGGGGACTACGTACCAAGAGACCCAGTACTTC.

This CDR3 reads CASRNLEGLGHEQFF. Here the CDR3 DNA reads TGCGCCAGCAGGAACTTGGAGGGTTTGGGGCATGAGCAGTTCTTC. V gene TRBV4-3 combines with J gene TRBJ2-1; D perhaps matches TRBD2 (6 bases). The V end lost 6 bases, the J end lost 8 bases, and 20 bases lay between the germline ends. Germline V CDR1 and CDR2: LGHNA, YSLEER. The CDR3 loop spans 15 amino acids.

The CDR3 spells CASSLATGLPNEKLFF. The CDR3 region has the DNA TGTGCCAGCAGCTTAGCAACAGGGCTTCCTAATGAAAAACTGTTTTTT. J is TRBJ1-4 and V is TRBV11-2; D possibly corresponds to TRBD1 (6 bases). The CDR3 runs to 16 residues. The germline V gene encodes CDR1 SGHAT and CDR2 FQNNGV. The V end was cut by 1 base, the J end by 3 bases, with 12 bases between. Drawing the rest from reference TRBV11-2 and TRBJ1-4, the complete variable domain is EAGVAQSPRYKIIEKRQSVAFWCNPISGHATLYWYQQILGQGPKLLIQFQNNGVVDDSQLPKDRFSAERLKGVDSTLKIQPAKLEDSAVYLCASSLATGLPNEKLFFGSGTQLSVL.

The CDR3 sequence is CASSPLTGGETEAFF. The CDR3 bases are TGTGCCAGCTCCCCGTTGACAGGGGGCGAAACTGAAGCTTTCTTT. The V and J genes are TRBV18 and TRBJ1-1; 10 nucleotides agree with TRBD1. This CDR3 comprises 15 residues. The germline CDR1 and CDR2 sequences are KGHSH and LQKENI. With V trimmed by 6 bases and J by 5 bases, 9 bases remained unmatched. Full variable domain (outside the CDR3, taken from reference TRBV18 and TRBJ1-1): NAGVMQNPRHLVRRRGQEARLRCSPMKGHSHVYWYRQLPEEGLKFMVYLQKENIIDESGMPKERFSAEFPKEGPSILRIQQVVRGDSAAYFCASSPLTGGETEAFFGQGTRLTVV.

This chain's CDR3 is CASSGGFRNTIYF. The CDR3 DNA reads TGCGCCAGCAGTGGAGGTTTTCGAAACACCATATATTTT. The chain has TRBV10-1 and TRBJ1-3; D unclear. Per germline, CDR1 WNHNN and CDR2 SYGVQD (reference sequence). Trimming took off 4 bases at V and 5 bases at J, with 9 bases between the two ends. CDR3 length equals 13 residues.

This sequence joins TRBV7-2 and TRBJ2-7, with a weak D call TRBD1 (6 bases). From germline, CDR1 is SGHTA and CDR2 FQGNSA. The V end was cut by 5 bases, the J end by 2 bases, with 19 bases between. The CDR3 length is 16 residues. The CDR3 DNA is TGTGCCAGCAGCCCGCGCGATTACAGGGTACCCTACGAGCAGTACTTC. This sequence encodes CASSPRDYRVPYEQYF.

The chain is built from TRBV29-1 and TRBJ2-7; 9 bases are a match to TRBD1. The CDR3 covers 12 residues. Trimming cost V 7 bases and J 3 bases; bases outside gene matches: 4. The V gene's germline CDR1 is SQVTM and CDR2 ANQGSEA. This CDR3 is CSAGQGSYEQYF. CDR3 sequence (DNA): TGCAGCGCGGGACAGGGAAGCTACGAGCAGTACTTC.

This chain joins TRBV2 and TRBJ2-1, with a weak D call TRBD2 (6 bases). CDR3 size: 15 residues. Germline loops: CDR1 SNHLY, CDR2 FYNNEI. V was clipped by 3 bases and J by 6 bases, with 15 bases between them. The CDR3 is CASSDASLGGNEQFF. CDR3 in DNA: TGTGCCAGCAGTGACGCTAGTCTGGGGGGCAATGAGCAGTTCTTC.

This chain links TRBV5-4 with TRBJ2-1; TRBD2 matches 12 bases. J was trimmed by 2 bases and V by 0 bases; bases with no gene match: 0. CDR1 and CDR2 (germline): SGHNT, YYREEE (reference sequence). CDR3 size: 16 residues. CDR3 nucleotides: TGTGCCAGCAGCTTGGGACTAGCGGGGGCCTACAATGAGCAGTTCTTC. It specifies CASSLGLAGAYNEQFF. The variable domain in full, completed from reference TRBV5-4 and TRBJ2-1, reads ETGVTQSPTHLIKTRGQQVTLRCSSQSGHNTVSWYQQALGQGPQFIFQYYREEENGRGNFPPRFSGLQFPNYSSELNVNALELDDSALYLCASSLGLAGAYNEQFFGPGTRLTVL.

Worth noting for this clone: No DNA is shown, since the ends of the CDR3 on it are uncertain; the CDR3 is the one TCRdb lists. This chain joins TRBV21-1 and TRBJ1-5; TRBD1 is taken as the D call from the table, unchecked against the DNA. TRBV21-1 is a recognized pseudogene. The CDR3 is 16 amino acids long, termini counted. CDR3 region: CASSVGTGNSNQPQHF.